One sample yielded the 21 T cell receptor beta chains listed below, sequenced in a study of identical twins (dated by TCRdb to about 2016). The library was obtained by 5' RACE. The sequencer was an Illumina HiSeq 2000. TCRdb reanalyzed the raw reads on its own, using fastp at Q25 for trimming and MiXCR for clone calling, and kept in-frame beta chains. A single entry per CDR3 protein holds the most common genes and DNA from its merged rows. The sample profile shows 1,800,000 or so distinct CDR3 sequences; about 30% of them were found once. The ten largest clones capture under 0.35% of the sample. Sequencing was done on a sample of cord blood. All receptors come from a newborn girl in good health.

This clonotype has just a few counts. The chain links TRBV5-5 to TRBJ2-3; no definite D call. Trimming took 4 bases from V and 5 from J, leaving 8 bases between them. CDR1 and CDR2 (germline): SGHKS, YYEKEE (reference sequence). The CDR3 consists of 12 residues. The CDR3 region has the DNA TGTGCCAGCAGCCCTATGGGAGATACGCAGTATTTT. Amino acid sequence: CASSPMGDTQYF.

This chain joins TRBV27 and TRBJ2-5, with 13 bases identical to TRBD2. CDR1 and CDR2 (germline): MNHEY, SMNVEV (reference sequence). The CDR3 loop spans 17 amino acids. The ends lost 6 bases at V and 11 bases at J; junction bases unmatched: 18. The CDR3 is CASRFRVLAGGPNEQYF. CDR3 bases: TGTGCCAGCAGATTTAGAGTACTAGCGGGAGGGCCGAATGAGCAGTACTTC.

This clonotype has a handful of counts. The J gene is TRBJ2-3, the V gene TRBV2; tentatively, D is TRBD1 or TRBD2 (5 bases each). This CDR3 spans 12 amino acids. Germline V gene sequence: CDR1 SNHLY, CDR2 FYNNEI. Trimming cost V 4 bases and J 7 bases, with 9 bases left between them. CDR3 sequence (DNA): TGTGCCAGCAGTGCTGAGGGGTATACGCAGTATTTT. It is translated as CASSAEGYTQYF.

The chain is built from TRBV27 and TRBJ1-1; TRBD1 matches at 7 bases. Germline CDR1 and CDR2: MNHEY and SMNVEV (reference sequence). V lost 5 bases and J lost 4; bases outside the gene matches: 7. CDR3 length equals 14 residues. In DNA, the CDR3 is TGTGCCAGCAGTCCCAAACCAGGGGGCACTGAAGCTTTCTTT. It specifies CASSPKPGGTEAFF.

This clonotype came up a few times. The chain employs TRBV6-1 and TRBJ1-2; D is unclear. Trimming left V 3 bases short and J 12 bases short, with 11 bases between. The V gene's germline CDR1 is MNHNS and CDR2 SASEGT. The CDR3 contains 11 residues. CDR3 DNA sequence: TGTGCCAGCAGTGAGACTCCGTTTCACACCTTC. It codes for CASSETPFHTF.

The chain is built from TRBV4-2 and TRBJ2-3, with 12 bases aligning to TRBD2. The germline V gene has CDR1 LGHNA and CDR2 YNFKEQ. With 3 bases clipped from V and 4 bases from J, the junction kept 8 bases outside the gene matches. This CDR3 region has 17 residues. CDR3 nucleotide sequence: TGTGCCAGCAGCCACAAACCACTAGCGGGAGGTGCAGATACGCAGTATTTT. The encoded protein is CASSHKPLAGGADTQYF.

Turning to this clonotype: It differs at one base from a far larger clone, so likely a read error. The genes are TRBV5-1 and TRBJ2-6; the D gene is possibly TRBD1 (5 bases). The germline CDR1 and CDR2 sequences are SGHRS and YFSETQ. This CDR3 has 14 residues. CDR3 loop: CASSLDSGANALTF. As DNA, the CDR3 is TGCGCCAGCAGCTTGGACTCTGGGGCCAACGCCCTGACTTTC.

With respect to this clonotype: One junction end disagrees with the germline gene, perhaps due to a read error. CDR3 residues: CASSPKQVMNTDAFF. As DNA, the CDR3 is TGTGCCAGCAGTCCTAAACAGGTTATGAACACTGATGCTTTCTTT. The V and J genes are TRBV6-1 and TRBJ1-1, with D possibly TRBD1 on 5 matching bases. Germline CDR1 reads MNHNS; CDR2 reads SASEGT. The CDR3 extends over 15 amino acids.

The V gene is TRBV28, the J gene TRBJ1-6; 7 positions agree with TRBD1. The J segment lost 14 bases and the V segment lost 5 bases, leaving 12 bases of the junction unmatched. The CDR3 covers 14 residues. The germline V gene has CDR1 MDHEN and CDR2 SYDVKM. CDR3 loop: CASSLQLQGGSLHF. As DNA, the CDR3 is TGTGCCAGCAGTCTACAACTCCAGGGGGGGTCCCTCCACTTT.

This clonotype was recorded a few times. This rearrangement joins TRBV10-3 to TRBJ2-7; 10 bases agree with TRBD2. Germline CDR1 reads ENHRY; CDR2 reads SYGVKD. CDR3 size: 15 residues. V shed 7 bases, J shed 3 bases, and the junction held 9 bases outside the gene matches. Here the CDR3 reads CAIIITSGEHYEQYF. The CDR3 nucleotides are TGTGCCATCATTATAACTAGCGGGGAGCACTACGAGCAGTACTTC.

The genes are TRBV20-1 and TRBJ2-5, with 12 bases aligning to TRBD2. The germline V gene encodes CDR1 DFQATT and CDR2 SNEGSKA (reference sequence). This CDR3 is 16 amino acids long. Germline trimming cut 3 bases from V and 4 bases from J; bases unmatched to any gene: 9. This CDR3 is CSASRLAGGPRETQYF. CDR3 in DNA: TGCAGTGCTAGTAGGCTAGCGGGGGGGCCCCGAGAGACCCAGTACTTC.

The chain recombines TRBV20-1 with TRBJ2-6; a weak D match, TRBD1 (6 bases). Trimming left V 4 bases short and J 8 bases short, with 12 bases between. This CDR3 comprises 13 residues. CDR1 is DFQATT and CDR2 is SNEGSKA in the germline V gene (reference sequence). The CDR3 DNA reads TGCAGTGCTAACCCACAGGGAACCAACGTCCTGACTTTC. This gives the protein CSANPQGTNVLTF.

CDR3 in DNA: TGTGCCAGCTGGGCTGGACAGGTCCTGTACAATGAGCAGTTCTTC. Its protein product is CASWAGQVLYNEQFF. The chain joins TRBV28 to TRBJ2-1, with 7 bases that match TRBD1. CDR1 MDHEN and CDR2 SYDVKM come from the germline V gene. V shed 8 bases, J shed 4 bases, and the junction held 11 bases outside the gene matches. The CDR3 contains 15 residues. Complete variable domain (other parts from reference TRBV28 and TRBJ2-1): DVKVTQSSRYLVKRTGEKVFLECVQDMDHENMFWYRQDPGLGLRLIYFSYDVKMKEKGDIPEGYSVSREKKERFSLILESASTNQTSMYLCASWAGQVLYNEQFFGPGTRLTVL.

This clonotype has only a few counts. The CDR3 is CASSLLVISSSYNEQFF. The CDR3 DNA reads TGTGCCAGCAGCTTATTAGTGATTTCGAGCTCCTACAATGAGCAGTTCTTC. The chain links TRBV7-2 to TRBJ2-1; no clear D. The CDR3 extends over 17 amino acids. CDR1 is SGHTA, CDR2 FQGNSA, per germline. With 2 bases removed from V and 0 bases from J, the gap between germline ends came to 14 bases.

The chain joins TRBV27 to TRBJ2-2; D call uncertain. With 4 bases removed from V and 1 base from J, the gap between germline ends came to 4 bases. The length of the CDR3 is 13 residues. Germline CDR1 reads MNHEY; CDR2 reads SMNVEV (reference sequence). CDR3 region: CASSSMNTGELFF. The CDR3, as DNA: TGTGCCAGCAGTTCCATGAACACCGGGGAGCTGTTTTTT.

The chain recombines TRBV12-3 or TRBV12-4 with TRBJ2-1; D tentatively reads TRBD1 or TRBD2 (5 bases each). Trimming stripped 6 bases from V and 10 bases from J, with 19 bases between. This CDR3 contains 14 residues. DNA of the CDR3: TGTGCCAGCAGCCCGGGGCAGCATGCCTACGAGCAGTTCTTC. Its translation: CASSPGQHAYEQFF.

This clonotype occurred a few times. This chain's CDR3 is CASSPGASLAGELFF. CDR3 coding DNA: TGTGCCAGCAGCCCGGGCGCAAGTTTGGCCGGGGAGCTGTTTTTT. This sequence joins TRBV28 and TRBJ2-2; D uncertain. Germline values: CDR1 MDHEN, CDR2 SYDVKM. The CDR3 consists of 15 residues. V lost 6 bases to trimming and J lost 6 bases, with 17 bases between them.

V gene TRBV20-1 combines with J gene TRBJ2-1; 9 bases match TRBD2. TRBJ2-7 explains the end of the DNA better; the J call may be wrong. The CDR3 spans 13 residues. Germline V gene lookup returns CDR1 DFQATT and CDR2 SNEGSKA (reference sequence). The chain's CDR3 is CSARGLALNEQYF. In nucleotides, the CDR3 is TGCAGTGCTCGGGGACTAGCCCTCAATGAGCAGTACTTC.

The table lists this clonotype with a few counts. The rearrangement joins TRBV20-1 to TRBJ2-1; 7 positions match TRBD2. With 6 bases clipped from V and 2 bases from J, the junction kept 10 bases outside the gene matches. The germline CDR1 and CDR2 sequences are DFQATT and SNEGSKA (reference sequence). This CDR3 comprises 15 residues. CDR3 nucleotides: TGCAGTGCCAGACGGTGGGAGGGCACCTACAATGAGCAGTTCTTC. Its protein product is CSARRWEGTYNEQFF.

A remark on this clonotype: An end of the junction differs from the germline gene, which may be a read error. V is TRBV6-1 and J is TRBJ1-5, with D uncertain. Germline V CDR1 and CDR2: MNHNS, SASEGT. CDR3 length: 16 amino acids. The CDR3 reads CASRAGKYYSNQPHHF. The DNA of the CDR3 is TGTGCCAGCAGAGCAGGAAAATACTATAGCAATCAGCCCCACCATTTT.

The CDR3 DNA is TGTGCCAGCAGTTACCCTCCGGGACTGTACTTC. This translates into CASSYPPGLYF. The chain links TRBV6-5 to TRBJ2-4; tentatively, D is TRBD2 (6 bases). CDR3 size: 11 residues. The germline CDR1 and CDR2 sequences are MNHEY and SVGAGI. Trimming took 2 bases from V and 15 from J, leaving 11 bases between them.